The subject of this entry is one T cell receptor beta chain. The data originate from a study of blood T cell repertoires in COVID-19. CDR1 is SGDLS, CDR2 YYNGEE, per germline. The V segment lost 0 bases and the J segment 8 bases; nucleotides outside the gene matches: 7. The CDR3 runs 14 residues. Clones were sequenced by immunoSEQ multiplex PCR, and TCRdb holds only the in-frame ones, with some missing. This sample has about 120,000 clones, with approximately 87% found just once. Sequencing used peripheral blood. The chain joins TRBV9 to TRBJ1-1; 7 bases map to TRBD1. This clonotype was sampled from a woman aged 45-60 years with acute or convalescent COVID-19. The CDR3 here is CASSVDPRDSEAFF. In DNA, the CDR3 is TGTGCCAGCAGCGTAGACCCGAGGGACAGCGAAGCTTTCTTT. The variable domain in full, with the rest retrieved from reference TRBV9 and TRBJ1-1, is DSGVTQTPKHLITATGQRVTLRCSPRSGDLSVYWYQQSLDQGLQFLIQYYNGEERAKGNILERFSAQQFPDLHSELNLSSLELGDSALYFCASSVDPRDSEAFFGQGTRLTVV.